What follows are 29 T cell receptor beta chains derived from one specimen sequenced in a study of PD-1 blockade in classical Hodgkin lymphoma. Stated time point: cycle 4 day 1 (C4D1), after 6 weeks of nivolumab. No patient escaped relapse after autologous stem cell transplantation, and brentuximab vedotin exposure varied. Sequencing used immunoSEQ multiplex PCR; TCRdb keeps in-frame clones, though not all of them. The sample carries around 40,000 clones, over 65% recorded once. This sample comprised peripheral blood mononuclear cells (PBMCs), obtained before the fourth cycle of nivolumab. All receptors come from a human donor with classical Hodgkin lymphoma.

Only one count was recorded for this clone. This chain joins TRBV6-1 and TRBJ1-2; D may be TRBD1 (5 bases). Germline values: CDR1 MNHNS, CDR2 SASEGT. The CDR3 has 12 residues. V was cut by 9 bases and J by 4 bases, with 12 bases left in between. The CDR3, as DNA: TGTGCCAGGGGGGGATCTGGCTATGGCTACACCTTC. This sequence encodes CARGGSGYGYTF.

This clone was detected a few times. The CDR3 sequence: CASSLGPASTDTQYF. The CDR3 region has the DNA TGCGCCAGCAGCCTCGGTCCCGCTAGCACAGATACGCAGTATTTT. This chain uses TRBV5-1 with TRBJ2-3, with D unresolved. Between the trimmed V and J ends, which lost 4 bases and 0 bases, there was a span of 12 bases. CDR3 size: 15 residues. The germline V gene encodes CDR1 SGHRS and CDR2 YFSETQ. The full variable domain, with the rest looked up from reference TRBV5-1 and TRBJ2-3, is KAGVTQTPRYLIKTRGQQVTLSCSPISGHRSVSWYQQTPGQGLQFLFEYFSETQRNKGNFPGRFSGRQFSNSRSEMNVSTLELGDSALYLCASSLGPASTDTQYFGPGTRLTVL.

This rearrangement joins TRBV14 to TRBJ1-1; D unclear. Germline CDR1 reads SGHDN; CDR2 reads FVKESK. CDR3 length: 14 residues. Trimming left V 3 bases short and J 1 base short, with 9 bases between. CDR3 DNA sequence: TGTGCCAGCAGCCAGGAGGGCAGGAACACTGAAGCTTTCTTT. It yields the protein CASSQEGRNTEAFF. Looking up the rest from reference TRBV14 and TRBJ1-1 gives the full variable domain: EAGVTQFPSHSVIEKGQTVTLRCDPISGHDNLYWYRRVMGKEIKFLLHFVKESKQDESGMPNNRFLAERTGGTYSTLKVQPAELEDSGVYFCASSQEGRNTEAFFGQGTRLTVV.

This chain uses TRBV7-9 with TRBJ1-6; D is possibly TRBD1 (5 bases). This CDR3 has 15 residues. Germline V gene lookup returns CDR1 SEHNR and CDR2 FQNEAQ (reference sequence). Trimming stripped 5 bases from V and 8 bases from J, with 16 bases between. CDR3 loop: CASSQGTHSDSPLHF. The CDR3 nucleotides read TGTGCCAGCAGCCAAGGGACCCACAGCGATTCACCCCTCCACTTT.

The CDR3 region has the DNA TGCGCCAGCAGCCAAGGGACAGACCAAGAGACCCAGTACTTC. The encoded protein is CASSQGTDQETQYF. The genes are TRBV4-3 and TRBJ2-5; maybe TRBD1 (6 bases). Germline values: CDR1 LGHNA, CDR2 YSLEER. The CDR3 runs to 14 residues. The V end lost 1 base, the J end lost 0 bases, and 6 bases lay between the germline ends.

The rearrangement links TRBV5-6 to TRBJ2-3; 12 bases agree with TRBD2. CDR1 SGHDT and CDR2 YYEEEE come from the germline V gene. The length of the CDR3 is 17 residues. With V trimmed by 1 base and J by 4 bases, 7 bases remained unmatched. CDR3 protein: CASSLIMGLAGADTQYF. Here the CDR3 DNA reads TGTGCCAGCAGCTTGATTATGGGACTAGCGGGCGCAGATACGCAGTATTTT.

V gene TRBV7-9 combines with J gene TRBJ2-1, with a possible D match to TRBD1 (5 bases). The CDR3 loop spans 13 amino acids. Deletions cut 1 base from V and 8 bases from J, with 9 bases between. CDR1 is SEHNR, CDR2 FQNEAQ, per germline (reference sequence). Here the CDR3 reads CASSLDIGDEQFF. The CDR3 nucleotides are TGTGCCAGCAGCTTAGACATAGGGGATGAGCAGTTCTTC.

The chain couples TRBV7-9 to TRBJ1-2; D is undetermined. Germline CDR1 reads SEHNR; CDR2 reads FQNEAQ (reference sequence). The CDR3 has 16 residues. The V and J ends lost 1 base and 6 bases respectively, with 18 bases between them. CDR3 region: CASSLVFGPTRHGYTF. The CDR3 DNA sequence: TGTGCCAGCAGCTTAGTGTTTGGACCTACCCGACATGGCTACACCTTC.

The chain carries TRBV6-6 and TRBJ2-7; D assignment may be TRBD1 or TRBD2 (5 bases each). Between the trimmed V and J ends, which lost 0 bases and 5 bases, there was a span of 14 bases. This CDR3 has 15 residues. Germline values: CDR1 MNHNY, CDR2 SVGAGI (reference sequence). CDR3 in amino acids: CASSYSSRDPDEQYF. CDR3 nucleotide sequence: TGTGCCAGCAGTTACTCGAGTCGGGACCCCGACGAGCAGTACTTC.

The genes are TRBV28 and TRBJ2-1; D remains unclear. The CDR3 extends over 15 amino acids. Trimming shortened V by 6 bases and J by 7 bases, and 19 bases separated the two germline ends. Germline loops: CDR1 MDHEN, CDR2 SYDVKM. The CDR3 sequence: CASSLSGYEGNEQFF. CDR3 DNA: TGTGCCAGCAGCCTTTCTGGTTATGAAGGGAATGAGCAGTTCTTC.

The sample holds one count of this clone. The V and J genes are TRBV5-4 and TRBJ2-3; 7 bases align to TRBD2. Germline V gives CDR1 SGHNT, CDR2 YYREEE (reference sequence). Unmatched junction bases numbered 3, after V lost 5 bases and J lost 0 bases. The CDR3 sequence is 14 residues long. The CDR3: CASRLAYSTDTQYF. DNA for the CDR3: TGTGCCAGCAGACTAGCGTACAGCACAGATACGCAGTATTTT.

The chain combines TRBV29-1 with TRBJ1-4; TRBD1 agrees at 7 bases. The junction had 7 bases not matched to a gene; V was cut back by 0 bases and J by 9 bases. Germline V lookup: CDR1 SQVTM, CDR2 ANQGSEA. The CDR3 loop spans 14 amino acids. DNA for the CDR3: TGCAGCGTTGAAGATCCAAGACAGGGCCAAAAACTGTTTTTT. Protein: CSVEDPRQGQKLFF. The complete variable domain, with remaining parts taken from reference TRBV29-1 and TRBJ1-4, reads SAVISQKPSRDICQRGTSLTIQCQVDSQVTMMFWYRQQPGQSLTLIATANQGSEATYESGFVIDKFPISRPNLTFSTLTVSNMSPEDSSIYLCSVEDPRQGQKLFFGSGTQLSVL.

CDR3 loop: CASSLWRATNEKLFF. The CDR3 DNA is TGTGCCAGCAGCTTATGGCGTGCAACTAATGAAAAACTGTTTTTT. This sequence joins TRBV7-2 and TRBJ1-4; D is unclear. This CDR3 comprises 15 residues. Looked up from germline, CDR1 is SGHTA and CDR2 is FQGNSA. Trimming pared 2 bases from V and 0 bases from J, leaving 7 bases between.

The chain uses TRBV7-2 and TRBJ2-5; 8 bases are a match to TRBD2. Germline lookup yields CDR1 SGHTA and CDR2 FQGNSA. This CDR3 region has 16 residues. V lost 1 base to trimming and J lost 6 bases; unmatched junction nucleotides: 10. In nucleotides, the CDR3 is TGTGCCAGCAGCTTAGAGGCGCGGGGGGTCTTAAAGACCCAGTACTTC. It codes for CASSLEARGVLKTQYF.

J is TRBJ1-4 and V is TRBV7-9, with a possible D match to TRBD1 (6 bases). Germline lookup yields CDR1 SEHNR and CDR2 FQNEAQ (reference sequence). There are 15 residues in the CDR3. Deletions cut 5 bases from V and 5 bases from J, with 15 bases between. CDR3 DNA: TGTGCCAGCAGCACGCAGGGGAAGGAAAATGAAAAACTGTTTTTT. This codes for CASSTQGKENEKLFF.

J is TRBJ1-2 and V is TRBV7-2; D perhaps matches TRBD1 (5 bases). The CDR3 runs to 13 residues. Germline lookup yields CDR1 SGHTA and CDR2 FQGNSA. Trimming stripped 4 bases from V and 8 bases from J, with 14 bases between. The DNA for the CDR3 is TGTGCCAGCAGCTCAGGGACCGCGAAAGGCTACACCTTC. This gives the protein CASSSGTAKGYTF.

The chain is built from TRBV5-6 and TRBJ2-3, with 14 bases matching TRBD2. Germline V CDR1 and CDR2: SGHDT, YYEEEE. This CDR3 is 16 amino acids long. After removal of 4 bases from V and 2 bases from J, the junction contained 3 bases not matched to a gene. In DNA, the CDR3 is TGTGCCAGCAGCCGACTAGCGGGGGGGATCACAGATACGCAGTATTTT. Protein product: CASSRLAGGITDTQYF. Full variable domain (missing parts from reference TRBV5-6 and TRBJ2-3): DAGVTQSPTHLIKTRGQQVTLRCSPKSGHDTVSWYQQALGQGPQFIFQYYEEEERQRGNFPDRFSGHQFPNYSSELNVNALLLGDSALYLCASSRLAGGITDTQYFGPGTRLTVL.

The CDR3 here is CAISASGGETQYF. The CDR3 DNA follows: TGTGCCATCAGTGCTAGCGGGGGAGAGACCCAGTACTTC. J is TRBJ2-5 and V is TRBV10-3, with TRBD2 matching over 10 bases. V shed 4 bases, J shed 4 bases, and the junction held 0 bases outside the gene matches. Germline loops: CDR1 ENHRY, CDR2 SYGVKD. The CDR3 runs 13 residues.

V usage is TRBV7-2 and J usage is TRBJ1-1; D is uncertain. Germline CDR1 reads SGHTA; CDR2 reads FQGNSA. Trimming shortened V by 2 bases and J by 1 base, and 11 bases separated the two germline ends. This CDR3 region has 15 residues. CDR3 sequence: CASSLPRAANTEAFF. The CDR3 DNA reads as TGTGCCAGCAGCTTACCGAGGGCCGCGAACACTGAAGCTTTCTTT.

The CDR3 is CASSLESSYNSPLHF. CDR3 nucleotides: TGTGCCAGCAGCTTAGAGAGCTCCTATAATTCACCCCTCCACTTT. The V call is TRBV7-3, the J call TRBJ1-6; D is undetermined. This CDR3 is 15 amino acids long. The germline gives CDR1 SGHTA, CDR2 FQGTGA. V was trimmed by 2 bases and J by 0 bases, leaving 5 bases between them.

The chain employs TRBV19 and TRBJ1-2, with unresolved D. V was shortened by 3 bases and J by 3 bases, with 8 bases between the two germline ends. Looked up from germline, CDR1 is LNHDA and CDR2 is SQIVND (reference sequence). The CDR3 totals 13 residues. This CDR3 reads CASSMGSDYGYTF. The CDR3 coding sequence is TGTGCCAGTAGTATGGGGTCGGACTATGGCTACACCTTC. Variable domain in full (rest from reference TRBV19 and TRBJ1-2): DGGITQSPKYLFRKEGQNVTLSCEQNLNHDAMYWYRQDPGQGLRLIYYSQIVNDFQKGDIAEGYSVSREKKESFPLTVTSAQKNPTAFYLCASSMGSDYGYTFGSGTRLTVV.

The V and J genes are TRBV9 and TRBJ1-2, with unresolved D. This CDR3 spans 10 amino acids. The V gene lost 7 bases and the J gene lost 13 bases, with 14 bases spanning the gap. Germline assignment: CDR1 SGDLS and CDR2 YYNGEE. CDR3 bases: TGTGCCAGCTCAGGCAGGCGGGTCACCTTC. It codes for CASSGRRVTF. Drawing the rest from reference TRBV9 and TRBJ1-2, the complete variable domain is DSGVTQTPKHLITATGQRVTLRCSPRSGDLSVYWYQQSLDQGLQFLIQYYNGEERAKGNILERFSAQQFPDLHSELNLSSLELGDSALYFCASSGRRVTFGSGTRLTVV.

The chain is built from TRBV2 and TRBJ2-3; 7 positions match TRBD1. V gave up 4 bases and J gave up 1 base; unmatched junction bases: 5. This CDR3 region has 15 residues. Germline V gene lookup returns CDR1 SNHLY and CDR2 FYNNEI. This chain's CDR3 is CASSVTGKGTDTQYF. CDR3 DNA sequence: TGTGCCAGCAGTGTGACAGGGAAGGGCACAGATACGCAGTATTTT.

The rearrangement uses TRBV2 and TRBJ1-5; D gene uncertain. Trimming removed 8 bases at V and 0 bases at J, with 8 bases between. The CDR3 loop spans 13 amino acids. Germline V gene lookup returns CDR1 SNHLY and CDR2 FYNNEI. The CDR3, as DNA: TGTGCCAGCGGTCAAGATAGCAATCAGCCCCAGCATTTT. Its protein is CASGQDSNQPQHF.

The chain joins TRBV30 to TRBJ1-6, with no clear D. The V gene's germline CDR1 is GTSNPN and CDR2 SVGIG (reference sequence). Trimming removed 1 base at V and 0 bases at J, with 10 bases between. This CDR3 is built from 16 residues. The CDR3 loop is CAWSAMSSSYNSPLHF. For the CDR3, the DNA is TGTGCCTGGAGTGCCATGTCGAGCTCCTATAATTCACCCCTCCACTTT.

The genes are TRBV5-8 and TRBJ2-6; maybe TRBD1 (6 bases). The CDR3 is made up of 17 amino acids. Between the trimmed V and J ends, which lost 4 bases and 0 bases, there was a span of 14 bases. Germline CDR1 and CDR2: SGHTS and YDEGEE. The CDR3 DNA reads as TGTGCCAGCAGCCCCGGACAGTTACTCTCTGGGGCCAACGTCCTGACTTTC. Its protein is CASSPGQLLSGANVLTF.

The gene calls are TRBV5-5 and TRBJ2-1; D gene unclear. The V gene's germline CDR1 is SGHKS and CDR2 YYEKEE (reference sequence). Trimming took off 7 bases at V and 7 bases at J, with 15 bases between the two ends. The CDR3 runs to 13 residues. Here the CDR3 DNA reads TGTGCCAGCGGCCCGTGGGCAACGAATGAGCAGTTCTTC. Encoded protein: CASGPWATNEQFF.

The CDR3 DNA reads as TGTGCCAGCAGCCATGACAGGACCGTACGCACCGGGGAGCTGTTTTTT. It yields the protein CASSHDRTVRTGELFF. The rearrangement joins TRBV7-9 to TRBJ2-2; TRBD1 might be the D (6 bases). Germline CDR1 reads SEHNR; CDR2 reads FQNEAQ (reference sequence). Trimming took 5 bases from V and 4 from J, leaving 17 bases between them. This CDR3 comprises 16 residues.

This clone was observed a handful of times. This chain links TRBV4-1 with TRBJ2-1, with 12 bases identical to TRBD2. The junction had 10 bases not matched to a gene; V was cut back by 3 bases and J by 7 bases. The CDR3 length is 17 residues. Germline CDR1 reads MGHRA; CDR2 reads YSYEKL. CDR3 amino acids: CASSQATSGGPGNEQFF. CDR3 DNA: TGCGCCAGCAGCCAGGCGACTAGCGGGGGCCCTGGGAATGAGCAGTTCTTC.